The source of this TCR beta chain is a study of T cells in women clearing cervical HPV infection. Study context: Cases: HPV16-related CIN3 or worse on histology, 2 invasive cancers. Blood came at first lesion visit for cases, post-clearance for controls.

Regarding this clone: What it binds is unknown. The read is 3 residues too short to cover the CDR3 end, so that end is filled in from the germline J gene.

Overall study findings and caveats: Repertoire richness, not evenness, was significantly elevated in CIN3+ cases versus controls. Combining TCR richness with V gene abundances gave around 0.83 AUC.

TCRdb's copy holds only in-frame clones and misses some; the assay was immunoSEQ multiplex PCR. The sample totals approximately 37,000 clones. Losses at the gene ends were 3 bases for V and 3 bases for J; bases not matched to a gene: 3. The germline V gene encodes CDR1 SGHAT and CDR2 FQNNGV. This CDR3 contains 14 residues. Sequencing was performed on blood buffy coat. The J gene is TRBJ1-1, the V gene TRBV11-2; 8 nucleotides agree with TRBD1. This TCR derives from a woman between 18 and 75 years old with a cervical HPV16 infection that either progressed to CIN3+ or cleared (not recorded which). CDR3 sequence: CASSFGQGDTEAFF. The part of the CDR3 DNA that was read is TGTGCCAGCAGCTTTGGACAGGGCGACACTGAA.